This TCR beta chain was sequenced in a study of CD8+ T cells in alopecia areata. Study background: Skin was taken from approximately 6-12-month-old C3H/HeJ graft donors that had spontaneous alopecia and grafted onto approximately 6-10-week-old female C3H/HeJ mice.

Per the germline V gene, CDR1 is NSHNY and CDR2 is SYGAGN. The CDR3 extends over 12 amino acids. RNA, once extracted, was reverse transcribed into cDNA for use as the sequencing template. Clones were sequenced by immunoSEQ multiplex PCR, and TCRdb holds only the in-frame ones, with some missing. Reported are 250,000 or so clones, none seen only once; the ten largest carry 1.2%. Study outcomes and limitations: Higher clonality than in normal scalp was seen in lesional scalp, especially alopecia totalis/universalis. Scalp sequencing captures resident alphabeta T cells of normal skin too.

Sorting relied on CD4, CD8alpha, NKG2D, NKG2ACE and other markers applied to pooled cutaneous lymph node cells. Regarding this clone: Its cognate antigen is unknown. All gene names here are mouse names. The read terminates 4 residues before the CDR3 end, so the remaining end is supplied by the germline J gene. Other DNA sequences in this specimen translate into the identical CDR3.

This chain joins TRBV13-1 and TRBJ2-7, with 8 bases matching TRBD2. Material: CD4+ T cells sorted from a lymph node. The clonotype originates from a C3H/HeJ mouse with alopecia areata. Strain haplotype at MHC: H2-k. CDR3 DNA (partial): TGTGCCAGCAGTCCTGGGGGGTAT. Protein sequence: CASSPGGY. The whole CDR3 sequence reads CASSPGGYEQYF.